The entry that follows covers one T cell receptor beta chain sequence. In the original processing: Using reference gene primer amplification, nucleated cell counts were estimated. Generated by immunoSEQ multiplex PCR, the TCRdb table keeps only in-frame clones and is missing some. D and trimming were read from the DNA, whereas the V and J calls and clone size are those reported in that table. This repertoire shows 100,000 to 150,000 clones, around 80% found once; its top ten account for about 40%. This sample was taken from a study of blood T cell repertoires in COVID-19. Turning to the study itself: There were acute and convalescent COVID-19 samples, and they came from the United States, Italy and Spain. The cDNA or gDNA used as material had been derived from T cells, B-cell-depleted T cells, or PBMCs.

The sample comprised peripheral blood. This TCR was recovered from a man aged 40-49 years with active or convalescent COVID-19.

The CDR3 protein is CASSGGFEQYF. For the CDR3, the DNA is TGCGCCAGCAGCGGCGGTTTCGAGCAGTACTTC. The chain carries TRBV5-1 and TRBJ2-7; no reliable D call. The CDR3 spans 11 residues. CDR1 and CDR2 (germline): SGHRS, YFSETQ. Trimming stripped 4 bases from V and 6 bases from J, with 8 bases between.